This TCR beta chain was captured in a study of CD8+ T cells in alopecia areata. As the sequencing template, cDNA was produced by extracting RNA and reverse transcribing it. The table came from immunoSEQ multiplex PCR; TCRdb's copy has only in-frame clones and leaves some out. This table has more than 11,000 clones, 45% to 65% appearing once. The table lists this clone with a few counts. V gave up 2 bases and J gave up 0 bases, with 14 bases separating them. Germline V gene lookup returns CDR1 KGHSH and CDR2 LQKENI. The CDR3 is 17 residues long. CD4+ cells obtained from a few patients were subjected to sorting into CD25+CD127- cells.

The sequenced sample consisted of CD4+ Tregs sorted from blood. The TCR comes from a human donor with alopecia areata. J is TRBJ2-1 and V is TRBV18; D remains unclear. CDR3 nucleotide sequence: TGTGCCAGCTCACCAAGGATAACAGAAAGCTCCTACAATGAGCAGTTCTTC. Protein product: CASSPRITESSYNEQFF.